This T cell receptor beta chain comes out of a study of shared clonotypes between healthy human individuals. The CDR3 has 15 residues. The trim removed 0 bases at V and 3 bases at J, leaving 5 bases unmatched. The germline V gene encodes CDR1 MGHRA and CDR2 YSYEKL. About this clone: What it binds is unknown.

CD45RO-negative, CCR7-selected cells formed the naive CD8 fraction, which excluded terminally differentiated effector memory CD45RA+ cells. Whole-study results and caveats: The low donor count limited represented genetic and exposure-history diversity.

In the original workflow: ImmunoSEQ output lacked quality scores and full-length reads, limiting matched filtering. The repertoire was sequenced with immunoSEQ multiplex PCR; TCRdb's copy has only in-frame clones and lacks some. From that table come the V and J calls and clone size; the DNA was used to work out D and trimming. The sample holds nearly 2 million clones; about 95% are singletons and the top ten take roughly 1.2%. Source material: naive CD8+ T cells sorted from blood. V gene TRBV4-1 combines with J gene TRBJ2-7; 7 bases align to TRBD2. The clonotype comes from a man aged 18 to 29 in good health. The CDR3 nucleotides read TGCGCCAGCAGCCAAGACGCGGGAGAGGTCTACGAGCAGTACTTC. Translation: CASSQDAGEVYEQYF.